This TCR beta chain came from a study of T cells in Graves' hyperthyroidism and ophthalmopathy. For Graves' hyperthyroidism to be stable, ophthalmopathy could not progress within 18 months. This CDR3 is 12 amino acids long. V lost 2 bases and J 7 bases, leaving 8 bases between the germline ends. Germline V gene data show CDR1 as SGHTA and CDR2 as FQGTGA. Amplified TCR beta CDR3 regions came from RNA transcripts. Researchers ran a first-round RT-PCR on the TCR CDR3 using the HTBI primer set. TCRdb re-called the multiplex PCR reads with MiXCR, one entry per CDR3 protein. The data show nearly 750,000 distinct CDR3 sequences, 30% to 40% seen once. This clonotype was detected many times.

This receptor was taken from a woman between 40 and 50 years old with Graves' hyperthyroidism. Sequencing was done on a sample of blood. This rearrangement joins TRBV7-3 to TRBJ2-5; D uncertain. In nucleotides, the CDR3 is TGTGCCAGCAGCTTAGACGGGCGGACCCAGTACTTC. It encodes CASSLDGRTQYF. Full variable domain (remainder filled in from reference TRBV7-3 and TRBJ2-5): GAGVSQTPSNKVTEKGKYVELRCDPISGHTALYWYRQSLGQGPEFLIYFQGTGAADDSGLPNDRFFAVRPEGSVSTLKIQRTERGDSAVYLCASSLDGRTQYFGPGTRLLVL.